This T cell receptor (beta chain) is drawn from a study of T cells in Graves' hyperthyroidism and ophthalmopathy. Whole-study results and caveats: From stable hyperthyroidism, ophthalmopathy was set apart by a 13 V-J model. Most clonotypes that expanded in the thyroid above 0.001 also showed up in blood.

In germline, CDR1 is SGHTA, CDR2 FQGTGA. V gave up 0 bases and J gave up 8 bases; unmatched junction bases: 12. CDR3 length: 16 residues. Comments on this clonotype: Its antigen is as yet unknown.

What was amplified from RNA transcripts were TCR beta CDR3 regions. RT-PCR in the first round (using the HTBI primer set) targeted the TCR CDR3. TCRdb independently ran MiXCR on the multiplex PCR reads; one entry per CDR3 protein. Altogether 450,000 to 700,000 distinct CDR3 sequences are present, 46% being singletons, with the ten largest covering under 20%. Criteria for exclusion of patients were uncontrolled infection, other autoimmune disease, pregnancy or lactation. The gene calls are TRBV7-3 and TRBJ1-2, with 7 bases aligning to TRBD1. This clonotype originated in an adult woman with Graves' disease, either hyperthyroidism or ophthalmopathy (not recorded which). Sequenced material: peripheral blood or thyroid tissue (not recorded which). The CDR3 loop reads CASSLTAGQSLWGYTF. CDR3 sequence (DNA): TGTGCCAGCAGCTTAACGGCGGGACAGTCGTTGTGGGGCTACACCTTC.